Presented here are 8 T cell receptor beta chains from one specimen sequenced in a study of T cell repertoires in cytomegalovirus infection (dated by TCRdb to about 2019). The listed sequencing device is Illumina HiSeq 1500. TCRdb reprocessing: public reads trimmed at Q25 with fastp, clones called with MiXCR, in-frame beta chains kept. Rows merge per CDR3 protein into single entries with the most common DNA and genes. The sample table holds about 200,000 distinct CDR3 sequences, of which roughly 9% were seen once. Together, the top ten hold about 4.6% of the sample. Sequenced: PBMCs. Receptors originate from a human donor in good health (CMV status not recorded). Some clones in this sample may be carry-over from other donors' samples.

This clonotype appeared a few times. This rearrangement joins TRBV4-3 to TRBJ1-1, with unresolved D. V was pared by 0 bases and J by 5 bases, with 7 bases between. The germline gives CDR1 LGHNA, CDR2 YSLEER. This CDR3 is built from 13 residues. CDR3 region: CASSQELGTEAFF. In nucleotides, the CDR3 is TGCGCCAGCAGCCAAGAATTGGGAACTGAAGCTTTCTTT.

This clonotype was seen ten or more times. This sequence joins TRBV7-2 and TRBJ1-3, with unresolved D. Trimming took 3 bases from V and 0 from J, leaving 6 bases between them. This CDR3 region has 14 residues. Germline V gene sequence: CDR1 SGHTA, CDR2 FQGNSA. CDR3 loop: CASSLQASGNTIYF. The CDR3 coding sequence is TGTGCCAGCAGCTTGCAGGCCTCTGGAAACACCATATATTTT.

Here the CDR3 DNA reads TGCAGCGTCCAAACAAATTCAGGGGGATGGGGCTACACCTTC. It is translated as CSVQTNSGGWGYTF. The chain combines TRBV29-1 with TRBJ1-2, with 7 bases aligning to TRBD1. This CDR3 is 14 amino acids long. CDR1 and CDR2 (germline): SQVTM, ANQGSEA. The junction had 15 bases not matched to a gene; V was cut back by 6 bases and J by 8 bases.

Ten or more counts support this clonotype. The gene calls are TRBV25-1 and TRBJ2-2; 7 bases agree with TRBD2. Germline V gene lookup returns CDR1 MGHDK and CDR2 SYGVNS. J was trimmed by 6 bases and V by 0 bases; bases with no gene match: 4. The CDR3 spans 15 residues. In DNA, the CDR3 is TGTGCCAGCAGTGAATATTCGGGGGGATCCGGGGAGCTGTTTTTT. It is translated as CASSEYSGGSGELFF.

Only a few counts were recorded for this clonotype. The CDR3 region has the DNA TGTGCCAGCAGTGCGGGATTGGGCACTGAAGCTTTCTTT. Encoded protein: CASSAGLGTEAFF. The rearrangement joins TRBV25-1 to TRBJ1-1; D not resolved. Germline lookup yields CDR1 MGHDK and CDR2 SYGVNS. The CDR3 is 13 residues long. V was trimmed by 4 bases and J by 4 bases, leaving 10 bases between them.

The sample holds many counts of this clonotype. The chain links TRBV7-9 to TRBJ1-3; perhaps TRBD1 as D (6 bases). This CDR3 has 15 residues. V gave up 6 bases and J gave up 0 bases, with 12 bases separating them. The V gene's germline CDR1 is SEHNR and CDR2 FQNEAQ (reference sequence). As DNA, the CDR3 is TGTGCCAGCAGGGACAGTGGACGCTCTGGAAACACCATATATTTT. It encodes CASRDSGRSGNTIYF.

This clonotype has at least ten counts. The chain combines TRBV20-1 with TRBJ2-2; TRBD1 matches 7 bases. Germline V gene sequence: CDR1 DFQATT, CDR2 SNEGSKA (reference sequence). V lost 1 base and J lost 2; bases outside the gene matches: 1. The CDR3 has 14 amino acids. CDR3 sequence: CSARGQGNTGELFF. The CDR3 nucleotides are TGCAGTGCTAGAGGACAGGGAAACACCGGGGAGCTGTTTTTT.

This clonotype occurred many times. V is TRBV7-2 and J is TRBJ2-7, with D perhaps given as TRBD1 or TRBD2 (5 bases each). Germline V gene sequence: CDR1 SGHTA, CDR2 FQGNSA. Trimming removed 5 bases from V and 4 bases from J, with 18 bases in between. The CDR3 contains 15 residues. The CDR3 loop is CASSLGQGAGYEQYF. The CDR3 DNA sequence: TGTGCCAGCAGCCTTGGGCAGGGAGCAGGATACGAGCAGTACTTC.